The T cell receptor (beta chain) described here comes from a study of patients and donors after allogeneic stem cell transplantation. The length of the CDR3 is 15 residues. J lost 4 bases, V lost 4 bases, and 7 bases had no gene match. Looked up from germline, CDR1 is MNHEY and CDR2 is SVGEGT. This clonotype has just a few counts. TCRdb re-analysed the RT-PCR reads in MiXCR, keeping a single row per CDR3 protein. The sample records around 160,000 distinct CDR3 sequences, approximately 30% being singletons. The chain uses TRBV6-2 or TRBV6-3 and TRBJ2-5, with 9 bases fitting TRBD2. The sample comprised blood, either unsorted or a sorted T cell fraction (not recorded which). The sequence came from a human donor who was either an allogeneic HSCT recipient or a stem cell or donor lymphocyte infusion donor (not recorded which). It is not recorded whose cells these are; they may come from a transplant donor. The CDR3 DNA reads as TGTGCCAGCAGTTTTGGCGGGAGGGCCCGAGAGACCCAGTACTTC. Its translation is CASSFGGRARETQYF.